This T cell receptor (beta chain) appears in the sequencing data of a study of identical twins. CDR3 length: 17 amino acids. Trimming cost V 0 bases and J 3 bases; bases outside gene matches: 5. Per germline, CDR1 LGHDT and CDR2 YNNKEL (reference sequence). TCRdb ran MiXCR on the 5' RACE reads and lists one entry per CDR3 protein. The repertoire consists of 300,000 to 400,000 distinct CDR3 sequences, with 9% to 15% occurring once and the leading ten covering approximately 7.9%. This sample also appeared in a second study, on yellow fever vaccine responses in identical twins.

The sequenced material came from CD8+ T cells sorted from blood. The clonotype originates from a young woman in good health. The genes are TRBV3-1 and TRBJ2-7; the match to TRBD2 covers 13 bases. CDR3 loop: CASSQDELAGGLYEQYF. The CDR3 DNA follows: TGTGCCAGCAGCCAAGATGAACTAGCGGGAGGGCTCTACGAGCAGTACTTC.